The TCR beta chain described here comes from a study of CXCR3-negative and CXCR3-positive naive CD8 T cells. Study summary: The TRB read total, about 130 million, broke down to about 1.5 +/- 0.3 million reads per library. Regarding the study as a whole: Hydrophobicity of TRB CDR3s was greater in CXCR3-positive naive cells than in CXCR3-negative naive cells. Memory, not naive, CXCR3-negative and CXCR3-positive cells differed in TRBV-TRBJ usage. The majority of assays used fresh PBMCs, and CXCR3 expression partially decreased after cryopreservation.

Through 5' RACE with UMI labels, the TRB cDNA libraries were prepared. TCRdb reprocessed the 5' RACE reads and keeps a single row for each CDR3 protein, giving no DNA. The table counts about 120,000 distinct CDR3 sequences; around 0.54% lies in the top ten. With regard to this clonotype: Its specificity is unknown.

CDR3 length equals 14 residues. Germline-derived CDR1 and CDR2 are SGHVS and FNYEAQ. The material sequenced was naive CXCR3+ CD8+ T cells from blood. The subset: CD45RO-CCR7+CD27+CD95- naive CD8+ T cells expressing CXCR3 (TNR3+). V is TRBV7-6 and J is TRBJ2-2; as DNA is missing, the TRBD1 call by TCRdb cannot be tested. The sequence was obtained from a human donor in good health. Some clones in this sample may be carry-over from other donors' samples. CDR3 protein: CASRGDRDTGELFF.